Listed below are T cell receptor beta chains from one sample, sequenced in a study of T cell changes during pregnancy in multiple sclerosis. This table comes from immunoSEQ multiplex PCR, and its TCRdb copy is limited to in-frame clones, with some not included. The sample lists about 30,000 clones; roughly 94% were seen once. The source was peripheral blood, collected in the first trimester of pregnancy. These receptors all come from a female donor in good health, enrolled as a control in a pregnancy study. CDR3s include the opening cysteine and the closing phenylalanine or tryptophan. A D gene is named only where the DNA matches it firmly. Expanded clones get a size class; other rows say once, few or many, or leave the size out.

j_call clone_size v_call d_call cdr3_aa cdr3_nt
TRBJ2-1 NA TRBV6-5 TRBD2 CASRDSGMHEQFF TGTGCCAGCAGGGATAGCGGGATGCATGAGCAGTTCTTC
TRBJ2-7 NA TRBV5-1 TRBD2 CASSLDPPLAGGPYEQYF TGCGCCAGCAGCTTGGACCCCCCTCTAGCGGGAGGGCCTTACGAGCAGTACTTC
TRBJ2-5 NA TRBV30 TRBD1 CAWNSQGMRETQYF TGTGCCTGGAACTCACAGGGGATGAGGGAGACCCAGTACTTC
TRBJ2-7 NA TRBV27 NA CASSLAASLGSYEQYF TGTGCCAGCAGTTTAGCAGCTAGCCTGGGATCCTACGAGCAGTACTTC
TRBJ1-2 NA TRBV28 TRBD1 CASNPPGTGGGYTF TGTGCCAGCAACCCCCCCGGGACAGGGGGAGGCTACACCTTC
TRBJ2-1 NA TRBV7-9 NA CASSLGGAIYNEQFF TGTGCCAGCAGCTTAGGAGGAGCTATCTACAATGAGCAGTTCTTC
TRBJ1-1 NA TRBV10-1 TRBD1 CASSGQGYTEAFF TGCGCCAGCAGCGGACAGGGATACACTGAAGCTTTCTTT
TRBJ1-6 NA TRBV7-9 NA CASSLGGRNSPLHF TGTGCCAGCAGCTTAGGGGGGAGGAATTCACCCCTCCACTTT
TRBJ1-1 NA TRBV4-3 NA CASSATDKNTEAFF TGCGCCAGCAGCGCGACCGACAAGAACACTGAAGCTTTCTTT
TRBJ1-1 once TRBV10-2 TRBD1 CASSYRGRDTEAFF TGCGCCAGCAGTTACAGGGGGCGGGACACTGAAGCTTTCTTT
TRBJ2-1 NA TRBV30 NA CAWTQGSEQFF TGTGCCTGGACCCAGGGTAGTGAGCAGTTCTTC
TRBJ1-2 NA TRBV6-6 NA CASSYSGASYGYTF TGTGCCAGCAGTTACTCAGGGGCCTCCTATGGCTACACCTTC
TRBJ2-7 NA TRBV6-5 NA CASRTPEGSSYEQYF TGTGCCAGCCGAACCCCCGAAGGGAGTTCCTACGAGCAGTACTTC
TRBJ1-1 NA TRBV6-6 NA CASSWRENTEAFF TGTGCCAGCAGTTGGCGGGAGAACACTGAAGCTTTCTTT
TRBJ1-1 NA TRBV6-4 NA CASSDSWGGTEAFF TGTGCCAGCAGTGACTCATGGGGGGGCACTGAAGCTTTCTTT
TRBJ1-4 NA TRBV7-2 NA CASRPSGTSNEKLFF TGTGCCAGCAGACCATCCGGGACAAGTAATGAAAAACTGTTTTTT
TRBJ2-1 NA TRBV7-9 TRBD2 CASSLDGLAGGDEQFF TGTGCCAGCAGCTTAGATGGGCTAGCGGGAGGCGATGAGCAGTTCTTC
TRBJ2-7 NA TRBV6-5 NA CAISGSYEQYF TGTGCCATCTCAGGATCCTACGAGCAGTACTTC
TRBJ2-3 NA TRBV2 NA CASALGGRTDTQYF TGTGCCAGCGCCCTGGGGGGACGCACAGATACGCAGTATTTT
TRBJ2-7 NA TRBV7-8 NA CASSLTGVSYEQYF TGTGCCAGCAGCTTAACTGGTGTTTCCTACGAGCAGTACTTC
TRBJ1-5 NA TRBV27 NA CASSLSAGLINQPQHF TGTGCCAGCAGTTTATCGGCAGGGCTGATCAATCAGCCCCAGCATTTT
TRBJ1-2 NA TRBV30 NA CAWSAQSYGYTF TGTGCCTGGAGTGCACAGAGCTATGGCTACACCTTC
TRBJ1-1 once TRBV9 NA CASRLVRTRFLEAFF TGTGCCAGCAGACTCGTCCGGACACGGTTTTTGGAAGCTTTCTTT
TRBJ2-1 NA TRBV6-4 NA CASRGGLSDEQFF TGTGCCAGCAGGGGGGGACTCTCCGATGAGCAGTTCTTC
TRBJ2-1 NA TRBV19 TRBD2 CASGALAGGISEQFF TGTGCCAGTGGCGCCCTAGCGGGAGGCATTAGCGAGCAGTTCTTC
TRBJ1-1 NA TRBV14 TRBD1 CASSSSGTGITEAFF TGTGCCAGCAGCTCTTCCGGGACAGGGATCACTGAAGCTTTCTTT
TRBJ2-1 NA TRBV9 TRBD2 CASSEPLRSGADNEQFF TGTGCCAGCAGCGAGCCCCTGAGGAGCGGGGCTGACAATGAGCAGTTCTTC
TRBJ2-5 NA TRBV5-6 NA CASSSATGQETQYF TGTGCCAGCAGCTCCGCTACAGGGCAAGAGACCCAGTACTTC
TRBJ2-7 NA TRBV11-2 NA CASSLLGAEQYF TGTGCCAGCAGCTTACTTGGAGCCGAGCAGTACTTC
TRBJ2-4 NA TRBV2 TRBD1 CASSVSGTAKNIQYF TGTGCCAGCAGTGTTTCCGGGACAGCAAAAAACATTCAGTACTTC
TRBJ1-1 NA TRBV6-4 TRBD1 CASSRDRGSSTEAFF TGTGCCAGCAGCCGGGACAGGGGTTCGAGCACTGAAGCTTTCTTT
TRBJ2-7 NA TRBV16 TRBD2 CASKPLAGPTQYF TGTGCCAGCAAGCCACTAGCGGGGCCCACGCAGTACTTC
TRBJ2-3 NA TRBV19 NA CASSIDSGYGDTQYF TGTGCCAGTAGTATAGACTCGGGGTACGGAGATACGCAGTATTTT
TRBJ1-1 NA TRBV30 NA CACGQRNTEAFF TGTGCCTGCGGACAGCGGAACACTGAAGCTTTCTTT
TRBJ2-2 NA TRBV19 TRBD2 CASSIMAGGMMNTGELFF TGTGCCAGTAGTATAATGGCGGGAGGGATGATGAACACCGGGGAGCTGTTTTTT
TRBJ1-1 NA TRBV25-1 TRBD1 CASSEGYGTENTEAFF TGTGCCAGCAGTGAAGGATATGGGACAGAGAACACTGAAGCTTTCTTT
TRBJ1-2 NA TRBV7-2 NA CASSRRELYGYTF TGTGCCAGCAGCCGCCGGGAGCTCTATGGCTACACCTTC
TRBJ2-7 NA TRBV2 TRBD1 CASTGGWGTVGTYEQYF TGTGCCAGCACCGGAGGCTGGGGGACAGTTGGCACCTACGAGCAGTACTTC
TRBJ1-4 NA TRBV7-7 NA CASSPQGVGKLFF TGTGCCAGCAGCCCCCAGGGCGTCGGAAAACTGTTTTTT
TRBJ2-3 NA TRBV5-4 NA CASSLNLADHTQYF TGTGCCAGCAGCTTGAATCTCGCAGATCATACGCAGTATTTT
TRBJ1-4 NA TRBV6-6 TRBD1 CASRATGEVNEKLFF TGTGCCAGCAGGGCCACAGGGGAGGTTAATGAAAAACTGTTTTTT
TRBJ1-1 NA TRBV5-6 NA CASSPQWEAAEAFF TGTGCCAGCAGCCCACAGTGGGAAGCGGCTGAAGCTTTCTTT
TRBJ2-7 NA TRBV10-3 NA CAISGGGTPNYEQYF TGTGCCATCAGTGGCGGAGGGACCCCAAACTACGAGCAGTACTTC
TRBJ2-5 NA TRBV5-8 TRBD2 CASSAGLAGEGETQYF TGTGCCAGCAGCGCGGGACTAGCGGGAGAGGGTGAGACCCAGTACTTC
TRBJ1-2 NA TRBV6-5 NA CASSGAGKSYGYTF TGTGCCAGCAGTGGGGCAGGGAAGAGCTATGGCTACACCTTC
TRBJ2-3 NA TRBV29-1 NA CSVARQGGADTQYF TGCAGCGTTGCTCGGCAGGGAGGAGCAGATACGCAGTATTTT
TRBJ2-1 NA TRBV5-1 TRBD2 CASSLFSGGPGNEQFF TGCGCCAGCAGCTTATTTTCGGGAGGGCCTGGAAATGAGCAGTTCTTC
TRBJ2-1 once TRBV11-2 TRBD2 CASSFRLAGYNEQFF TGTGCCAGCAGCTTTCGACTAGCGGGCTACAATGAGCAGTTCTTC
TRBJ2-5 NA TRBV6-6 NA CASSKEGAQETQYF TGTGCCAGCAGTAAGGAGGGGGCCCAAGAGACCCAGTACTTC
TRBJ2-7 NA TRBV4-3 TRBD1 CASSQTSTGNYEQYF TGCGCCAGCAGCCAGACCTCGACAGGGAACTACGAGCAGTACTTC
TRBJ2-7 NA TRBV6-5 TRBD2 CASSPRTSGYEQYF TGTGCCAGCAGTCCGAGGACTAGCGGCTACGAGCAGTACTTC
TRBJ2-6 NA TRBV2 NA CASSPDVYGQIGANVLTF TGTGCCAGCAGTCCTGATGTGTATGGGCAAATAGGGGCCAACGTCCTGACTTTC
TRBJ1-3 NA TRBV5-1 TRBD1 CASSTTGAGLGNTIYF TGCGCCAGCAGCACCACAGGGGCCGGCCTTGGAAACACCATATATTTT
TRBJ2-3 NA TRBV2 NA CASRSRRGGTDTQYF TGTGCCAGCAGATCTCGGAGGGGCGGCACAGATACGCAGTATTTT